Below are 10 T cell receptor beta chains sequenced from a single sample in a study of OX40 agonist ivuxolimab in advanced cancers. Assay: immunoSEQ multiplex PCR; the TCRdb copy retains only in-frame clones and omits some. Among roughly 47,000 clones listed, about 89% were seen once. Specimen: CD4+ or CD8+ T cells sorted from blood, collected in a trial of the OX40 agonist ivuxolimab. These receptors originate from an adult with an advanced solid tumor such as melanoma, head and neck, liver or kidney cancer.

This clone was seen a few times. V and J are TRBV5-1 and TRBJ1-1, with 7 bases lining up with TRBD1. This CDR3 has 15 residues. V lost 0 bases and J lost 0; bases outside the gene matches: 2. Per the germline V gene, CDR1 is SGHRS and CDR2 is YFSETQ. In DNA form, the CDR3 reads TGCGCCAGCAGCTTGGAGGGACAGCTGAACACTGAAGCTTTCTTT. Encoded protein: CASSLEGQLNTEAFF.

The rearrangement joins TRBV10-3 to TRBJ1-1; the D gene is possibly TRBD1 (6 bases). Trimming removed 3 bases from V and 5 bases from J, with 7 bases in between. The CDR3 contains 12 residues. Germline V gives CDR1 ENHRY, CDR2 SYGVKD. CDR3: CAISEGGTEAFF. Here the CDR3 DNA reads TGTGCCATCAGTGAAGGGGGAACTGAAGCTTTCTTT.

The rearrangement uses TRBV7-3 and TRBJ1-2; 7 nucleotides align to TRBD1. Trimming at V came to 5 bases and at J to 8 bases, leaving 5 bases not matched to a gene. Germline CDR1 SGHTA, CDR2 FQGTGA. The CDR3 covers 12 residues. The CDR3 DNA reads as TGTGCCAGCAGCGAGACAGGGACCGGCTACACCTTC. Translating gives CASSETGTGYTF.

V gene TRBV7-9 combines with J gene TRBJ1-1; the D is unclear. The ends were cut back, 6 bases at V and 8 bases at J, with 19 bases in the middle. Per the germline V gene, CDR1 is SEHNR and CDR2 is FQNEAQ (reference sequence). This CDR3 has 14 residues. In DNA form, the CDR3 reads TGTGCCAGCAGAAACGTTGGAGCTGAATTAGAAGCTTTCTTT. This gives the protein CASRNVGAELEAFF. The full variable domain, its missing parts supplied by reference TRBV7-9 and TRBJ1-1, is DTGVSQNPRHKITKRGQNVTFRCDPISEHNRLYWYRQTLGQGPEFLTYFQNEAQLEKSRLLSDRFSAERPKGSFSTLEIQRTEQGDSAMYLCASRNVGAELEAFFGQGTRLTVV.

The V and J genes are TRBV5-4 and TRBJ1-1; D remains ambiguous. Germline loops: CDR1 SGHNT, CDR2 YYREEE (reference sequence). The CDR3 contains 12 residues. V dropped 5 bases and J dropped 4 bases, with 9 bases sitting between them. The CDR3 coding sequence is TGTGCCAGCAGATCATCGGGCACTGAAGCTTTCTTT. This encodes CASRSSGTEAFF. Variable domain in full (rest from reference TRBV5-4 and TRBJ1-1): ETGVTQSPTHLIKTRGQQVTLRCSSQSGHNTVSWYQQALGQGPQFIFQYYREEENGRGNFPPRFSGLQFPNYSSELNVNALELDDSALYLCASRSSGTEAFFGQGTRLTVV.

This clone is a singleton in its sample. The chain uses TRBV6-1 and TRBJ2-7, with D possibly TRBD2 on 5 matching bases. Per germline, CDR1 MNHNS and CDR2 SASEGT. The CDR3 runs 14 residues. Trimming pared 5 bases from V and 1 base from J, leaving 12 bases between. The CDR3 loop is CASSFGLGSYEQYF. CDR3 nucleotide sequence: TGTGCCAGCAGTTTTGGACTGGGGTCCTACGAGCAGTACTTC.

This clone was counted once. The chain is built from TRBV5-6 and TRBJ1-1; no clear D. V was cut by 2 bases and J by 4 bases, with 21 bases left in between. The CDR3 covers 17 residues. CDR1 and CDR2 from the germline V gene are SGHDT and YYEEEE. CDR3 DNA sequence: TGTGCCAGCAGCTTTCAACCACGCGACCGCGGGAGCACTGAAGCTTTCTTT. Its translation: CASSFQPRDRGSTEAFF.

The chain is built from TRBV25-1 and TRBJ1-5; the D gene is possibly TRBD1 (5 bases). V gave up 4 bases and J gave up 3 bases, with 7 bases separating them. The CDR3 loop spans 13 amino acids. The germline V gene encodes CDR1 MGHDK and CDR2 SYGVNS. In DNA form, the CDR3 reads TGTGCCAGCAGTGTGACAGACAATCAGCCCCAGCATTTT. This gives the protein CASSVTDNQPQHF.

The chain carries TRBV6-1 and TRBJ2-7; 7 bases map to TRBD1. Germline V lookup: CDR1 MNHNS, CDR2 SASEGT. The V gene end was trimmed by 5 bases and the J gene end by 0 bases; junction bases not matched to a gene: 4. CDR3 length: 14 residues. CDR3 in amino acids: CASSRGTASYEQYF. The CDR3 nucleotides are TGTGCCAGCAGTAGAGGGACAGCCTCCTACGAGCAGTACTTC.

The chain links TRBV7-8 to TRBJ2-7, with a tentative D call TRBD2 (6 bases). Trimming stripped 1 base from V and 1 base from J, with 11 bases between. Germline V gene data show CDR1 as SGHVS and CDR2 as FQNEAQ. This CDR3 comprises 15 residues. The CDR3 DNA reads as TGTGCCAGCAGCTTAGGGGTGGGGACTTCCTACGAGCAGTACTTC. As protein: CASSLGVGTSYEQYF.